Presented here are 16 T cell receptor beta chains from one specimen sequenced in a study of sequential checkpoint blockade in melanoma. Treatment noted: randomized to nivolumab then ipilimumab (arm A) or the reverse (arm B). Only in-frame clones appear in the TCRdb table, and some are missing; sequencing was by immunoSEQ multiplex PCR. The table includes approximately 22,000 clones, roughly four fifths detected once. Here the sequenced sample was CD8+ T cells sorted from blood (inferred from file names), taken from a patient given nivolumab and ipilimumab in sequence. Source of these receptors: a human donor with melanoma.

CDR3 nucleotide sequence: TGTGCCAGTAGTACGGGACAGGGGGACAGGCATGAGCAGTTCTTC. This codes for CASSTGQGDRHEQFF. The chain uses TRBV19 and TRBJ2-1; 11 bases match TRBD1. After removal of 4 bases from V and 8 bases from J, the junction contained 7 bases not matched to a gene. This CDR3 comprises 15 residues. CDR1 and CDR2 from the germline V gene are LNHDA and SQIVND (reference sequence).

The CDR3 DNA is TGTGCCAGCTCACCTACGGGTACAGATACGCAGTATTTT. This codes for CASSPTGTDTQYF. J is TRBJ2-3 and V is TRBV18; D not certain. The CDR3 extends over 13 amino acids. Germline CDR1 and CDR2: KGHSH and LQKENI. Trimming shortened V by 3 bases and J by 3 bases, and 7 bases separated the two germline ends.

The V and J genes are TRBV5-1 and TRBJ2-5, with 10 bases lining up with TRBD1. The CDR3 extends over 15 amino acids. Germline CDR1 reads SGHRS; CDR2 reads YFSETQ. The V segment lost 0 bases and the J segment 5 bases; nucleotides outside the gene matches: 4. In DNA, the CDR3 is TGCGCCAGCAGCTTGGCCGGGACAGGGGACGAGACCCAGTACTTC. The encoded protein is CASSLAGTGDETQYF.

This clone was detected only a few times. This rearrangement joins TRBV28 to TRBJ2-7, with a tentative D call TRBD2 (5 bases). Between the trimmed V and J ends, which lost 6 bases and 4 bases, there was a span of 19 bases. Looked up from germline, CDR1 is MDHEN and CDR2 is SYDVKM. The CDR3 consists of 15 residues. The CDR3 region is CASSSRGRGFYEQYF. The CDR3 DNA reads TGTGCCAGCAGCTCCCGAGGCCGGGGTTTTTACGAGCAGTACTTC.

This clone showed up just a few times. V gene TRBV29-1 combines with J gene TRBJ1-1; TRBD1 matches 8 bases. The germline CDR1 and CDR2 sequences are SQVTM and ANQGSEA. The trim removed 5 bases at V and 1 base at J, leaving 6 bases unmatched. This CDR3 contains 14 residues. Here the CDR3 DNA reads TGCAGCGTTAGAGGCGGACAGGGGAACACTGAAGCTTTCTTT. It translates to CSVRGGQGNTEAFF.

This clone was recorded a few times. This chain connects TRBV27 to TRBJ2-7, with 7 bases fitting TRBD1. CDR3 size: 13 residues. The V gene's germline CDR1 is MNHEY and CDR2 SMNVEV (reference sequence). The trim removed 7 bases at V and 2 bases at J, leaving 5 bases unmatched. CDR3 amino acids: CASKRTGAYEQYF. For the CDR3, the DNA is TGTGCCAGCAAGAGGACAGGCGCCTACGAGCAGTACTTC.

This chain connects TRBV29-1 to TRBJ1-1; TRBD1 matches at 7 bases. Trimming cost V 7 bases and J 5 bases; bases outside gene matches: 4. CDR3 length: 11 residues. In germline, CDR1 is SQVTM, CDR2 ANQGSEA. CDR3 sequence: CSALRGTEAFF. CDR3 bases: TGCAGCGCCCTCAGGGGGACTGAAGCTTTCTTT.

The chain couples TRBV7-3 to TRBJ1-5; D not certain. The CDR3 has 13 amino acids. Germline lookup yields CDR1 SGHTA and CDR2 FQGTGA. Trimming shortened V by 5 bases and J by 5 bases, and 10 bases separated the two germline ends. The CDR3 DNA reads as TGTGCCAGCAGCCGGACTAAGGATCAGCCCCAGCATTTT. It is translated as CASSRTKDQPQHF.

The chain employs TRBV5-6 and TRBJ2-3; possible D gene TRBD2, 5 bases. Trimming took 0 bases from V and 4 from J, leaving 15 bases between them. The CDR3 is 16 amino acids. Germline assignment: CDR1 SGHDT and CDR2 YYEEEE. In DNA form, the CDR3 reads TGTGCCAGCAGCTTGGTGGTTAGAGGGCACGCAGATACGCAGTATTTT. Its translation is CASSLVVRGHADTQYF.

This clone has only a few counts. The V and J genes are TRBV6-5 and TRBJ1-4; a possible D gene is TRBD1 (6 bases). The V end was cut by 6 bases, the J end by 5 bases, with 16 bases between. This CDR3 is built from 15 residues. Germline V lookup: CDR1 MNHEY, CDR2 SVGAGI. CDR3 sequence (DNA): TGTGCCAGCAGCCCTGGACAGAATGCCAATGAAAAACTGTTTTTT. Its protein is CASSPGQNANEKLFF.

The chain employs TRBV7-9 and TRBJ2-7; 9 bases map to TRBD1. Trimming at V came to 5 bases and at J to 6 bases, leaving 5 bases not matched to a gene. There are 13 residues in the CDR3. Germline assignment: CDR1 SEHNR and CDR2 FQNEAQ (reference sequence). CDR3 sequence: CASSTGTGLEQYF. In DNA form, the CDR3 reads TGTGCCAGCAGCACCGGGACAGGGCTCGAGCAGTACTTC.

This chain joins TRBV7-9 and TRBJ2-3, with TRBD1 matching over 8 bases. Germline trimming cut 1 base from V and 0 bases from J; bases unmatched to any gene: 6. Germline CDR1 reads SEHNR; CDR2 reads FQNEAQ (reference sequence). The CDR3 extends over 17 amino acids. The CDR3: CASSLGTGGFSTDTQYF. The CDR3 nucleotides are TGTGCCAGCAGCTTAGGTACAGGGGGATTTAGCACAGATACGCAGTATTTT.

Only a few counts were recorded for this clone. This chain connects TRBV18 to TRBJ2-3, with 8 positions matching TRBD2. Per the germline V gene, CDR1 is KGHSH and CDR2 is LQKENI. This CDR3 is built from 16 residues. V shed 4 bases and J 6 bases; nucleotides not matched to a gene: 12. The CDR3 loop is CASSRVAGTPTDTQYF. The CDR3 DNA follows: TGTGCCAGCTCACGGGTAGCGGGGACACCTACTGATACGCAGTATTTT.

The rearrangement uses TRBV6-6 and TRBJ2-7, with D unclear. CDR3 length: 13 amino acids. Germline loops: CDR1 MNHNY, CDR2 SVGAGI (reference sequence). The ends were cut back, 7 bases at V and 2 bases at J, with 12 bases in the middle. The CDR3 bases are TGTGCCAGCACCAACAACAACGCCTACGAGCAGTACTTC. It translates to CASTNNNAYEQYF.

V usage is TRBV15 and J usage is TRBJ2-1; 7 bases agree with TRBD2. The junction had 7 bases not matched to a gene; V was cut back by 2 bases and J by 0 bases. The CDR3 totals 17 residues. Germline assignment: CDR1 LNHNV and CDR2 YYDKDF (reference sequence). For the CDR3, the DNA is TGTGCCACCAGCAGACTGACTAGCCCTAGCTCCTACAATGAGCAGTTCTTC. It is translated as CATSRLTSPSSYNEQFF. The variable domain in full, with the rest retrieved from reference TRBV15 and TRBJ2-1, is DAMVIQNPRYQVTQFGKPVTLSCSQTLNHNVMYWYQQKSSQAPKLLFHYYDKDFNNEADTPDNFQSRRPNTSFCFLDIRSPGLGDTAMYLCATSRLTSPSSYNEQFFGPGTRLTVL.

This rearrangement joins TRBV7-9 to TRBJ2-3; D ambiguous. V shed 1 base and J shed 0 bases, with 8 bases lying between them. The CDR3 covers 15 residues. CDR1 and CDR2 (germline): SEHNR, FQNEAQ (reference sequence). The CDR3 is CASSLGDMSTDTQYF. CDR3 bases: TGTGCCAGCAGCTTAGGAGACATGAGCACAGATACGCAGTATTTT. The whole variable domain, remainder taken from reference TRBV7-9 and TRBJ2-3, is DTGVSQNPRHKITKRGQNVTFRCDPISEHNRLYWYRQTLGQGPEFLTYFQNEAQLEKSRLLSDRFSAERPKGSFSTLEIQRTEQGDSAMYLCASSLGDMSTDTQYFGPGTRLTVL.